This T cell receptor beta chain is drawn from a study of graft-versus-host responses after intestinal transplantation. Study-wide context: Recipients got multivisceral, liver-intestinal, or isolated intestinal transplants. Recipients uniformly received anti-thymocyte globulin induction, followed by tacrolimus and steroids for approximately 3 years. Study-level points and caveats: GvH clone levels peaked in circulation, and this peak was associated with early post-transplant HvG declines. The authors found GvH clones in recipient marrow, some appearing first in ileum or blood.

Measured with immunoSEQ multiplex PCR; TCRdb has only the in-frame clones, and not every one. The repertoire has 75,000 to 100,000 clones, over 75% of them found once; the top ten carry about 15%. Remarks on this clone: Its antigen is currently unknown.

The receptor's source is a human patient who received an intestinal transplant, so some T cells may come from the graft donor. Sequenced material: PBMCs, taken just under 460 days after intestinal transplant.

CDR3 sequence (DNA): TGTGCCAGCAGCTGGGGTGCGGGTGAGCAGTTCTTC. Amino acid sequence: CASSWGAGEQFF. This rearrangement joins TRBV5-6 to TRBJ2-1; the D gene is possibly TRBD2 (5 bases). Germline V gene data show CDR1 as SGHDT and CDR2 as YYEEEE. V dropped 3 bases and J dropped 9 bases, with 10 bases sitting between them. CDR3 length: 12 residues. The whole variable domain, remainder taken from reference TRBV5-6 and TRBJ2-1, is DAGVTQSPTHLIKTRGQQVTLRCSPKSGHDTVSWYQQALGQGPQFIFQYYEEEERQRGNFPDRFSGHQFPNYSSELNVNALLLGDSALYLCASSWGAGEQFFGPGTRLTVL.